This record concerns one T cell receptor (beta chain) sequence. TCRdb re-called the 5' RACE reads, yielding one record per CDR3 amino acid sequence without DNA. The data show about 210,000 distinct CDR3 sequences, and the top ten clones hold around 1.5%. These data belong to a study of monozygotic twins with inflammatory bowel disease. The CDR3 sequence is 12 residues long. CDR1 and CDR2 from the germline V gene are SGHRS and YFSETQ. The receptor comes from a human donor with ulcerative colitis or Crohn's disease, or a healthy co-twin of an affected twin (not recorded which). V and J are TRBV5-1 and TRBJ2-2. Sequences were obtained from blood. The CDR3 sequence is CASSLALGELFF.